A single sample is the source of the 7 T cell receptor beta chains below, sequenced in a study of PD-1 blockade in classical Hodgkin lymphoma. The data were produced by immunoSEQ multiplex PCR, yet TCRdb's version contains in-frame clones alone and is incomplete. The sample yields tens of thousands of clones, roughly nine tenths seen once. Each of the patients experienced relapse following autologous stem cell transplantation, and their brentuximab vedotin exposure differed. This material consisted of peripheral blood mononuclear cells (PBMCs), taken at baseline. The receptors were gathered from a human donor with classical Hodgkin lymphoma.

The rearrangement joins TRBV10-2 to TRBJ1-1; D gene unclear. The CDR3 is 16 amino acids. The V end lost 3 bases, the J end lost 0 bases, and 14 bases lay between the germline ends. In germline, CDR1 is WSHSY, CDR2 SAAADI. The CDR3 DNA reads as TGCGCCAGCAGTGACTGGGCATTTCCAATGAACACTGAAGCTTTCTTT. Its protein product is CASSDWAFPMNTEAFF.

V gene TRBV10-3 combines with J gene TRBJ2-5; unclear D gene. Germline-derived CDR1 and CDR2 are ENHRY and SYGVKD. V lost 0 bases and J lost 10, with 9 bases in between. There are 12 residues in the CDR3. CDR3: CAISESVASQYF. The DNA for the CDR3 is TGTGCCATCAGTGAGTCCGTGGCAAGCCAGTACTTC.

The chain is built from TRBV11-2 and TRBJ2-1; 10 bases are shared with TRBD2. CDR1 and CDR2 from the germline V gene are SGHAT and FQNNGV. This CDR3 has 13 residues. Trimming removed 4 bases from V and 8 bases from J; junction bases left unmatched: 2. This chain's CDR3 is CASSSGTSDEQFF. The CDR3 bases are TGTGCCAGCAGCTCCGGGACTAGCGATGAGCAGTTCTTC.

The chain couples TRBV7-8 to TRBJ2-4; 12 bases agree with TRBD2. Trimming took 5 bases from V and 0 from J; bases not matched to a gene: 5. Germline V CDR1 and CDR2: SGHVS, FQNEAQ. This CDR3 has 17 amino acids. CDR3 in DNA: TGTGCCAGCAGCCCCCGGACTAGCGGGACAGCCAAAAACATTCAGTACTTC. Translating gives CASSPRTSGTAKNIQYF.

V is TRBV7-6 and J is TRBJ2-6; D is unclear. This CDR3 spans 15 amino acids. With 1 base removed from V and 0 bases from J, the gap between germline ends came to 4 bases. Per germline, CDR1 SGHVS and CDR2 FNYEAQ. CDR3 sequence (DNA): TGTGCCAGCAGCTTAGAGTTCTCTGGGGCCAACGTCCTGACTTTC. Its protein is CASSLEFSGANVLTF.

The J gene is TRBJ2-5, the V gene TRBV29-1; tentative D call: TRBD1 (6 bases). The CDR3 has 11 residues. Germline V gene sequence: CDR1 SQVTM, CDR2 ANQGSEA. Trimming removed 7 bases at V and 6 bases at J, with 12 bases between. The CDR3 loop reads CSANRAQTQYF. For the CDR3, the DNA is TGCAGCGCAAACAGGGCACAGACCCAGTACTTC.

This sequence joins TRBV6-5 and TRBJ2-1; 7 positions match TRBD1. Germline-derived CDR1 and CDR2 are MNHEY and SVGAGI. J lost 3 bases, V lost 6 bases, and 5 bases had no gene match. The CDR3 spans 14 residues. The CDR3: CASSDRDSYNEQFF. CDR3 DNA: TGTGCCAGCAGCGACCGGGACAGCTACAATGAGCAGTTCTTC.